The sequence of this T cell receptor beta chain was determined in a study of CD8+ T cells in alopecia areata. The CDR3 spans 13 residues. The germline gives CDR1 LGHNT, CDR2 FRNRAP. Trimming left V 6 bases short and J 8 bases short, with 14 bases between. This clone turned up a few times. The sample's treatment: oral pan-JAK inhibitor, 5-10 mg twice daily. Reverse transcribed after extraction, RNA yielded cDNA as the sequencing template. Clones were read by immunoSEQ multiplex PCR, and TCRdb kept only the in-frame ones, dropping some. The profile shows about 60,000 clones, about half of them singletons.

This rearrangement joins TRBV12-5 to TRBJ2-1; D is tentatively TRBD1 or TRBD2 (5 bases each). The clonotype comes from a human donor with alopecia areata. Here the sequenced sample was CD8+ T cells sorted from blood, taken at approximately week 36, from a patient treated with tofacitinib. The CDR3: CASGLPGTDEQFF. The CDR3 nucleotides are TGTGCTAGTGGGCTTCCCGGGACGGATGAGCAGTTCTTC.